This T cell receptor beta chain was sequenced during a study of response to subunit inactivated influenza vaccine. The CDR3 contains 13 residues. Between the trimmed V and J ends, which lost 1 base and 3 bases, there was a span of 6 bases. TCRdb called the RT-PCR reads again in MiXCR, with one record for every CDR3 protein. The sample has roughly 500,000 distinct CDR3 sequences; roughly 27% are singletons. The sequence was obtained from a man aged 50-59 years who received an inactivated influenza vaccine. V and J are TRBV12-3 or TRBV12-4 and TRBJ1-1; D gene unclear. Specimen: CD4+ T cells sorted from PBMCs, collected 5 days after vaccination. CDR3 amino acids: CASSLVSDTEAFF. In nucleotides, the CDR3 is TGTGCCAGCAGTTTAGTTTCAGACACTGAAGCTTTCTTT.